The 10 T cell receptor beta chains below come from one sample, sequenced in a study of T-cell reconstitution after alpha-beta-depleted transplantation in children. The authors prepared the TCRbeta library with unique molecular identifiers. Using its own MiXCR run on the PCR reads, TCRdb lists one record per CDR3 protein. Of roughly 120,000 distinct CDR3 sequences listed, more than 20% are singletons. The input for sequencing was PBMCs, mostly from graft donor cells, taken 180 days after TCRalphabeta/CD19-depleted stem cell transplant. The receptors here all came from a male patient between 2 and 15 years old who had a stem cell transplant for chronic granulomatous disease, so the T cells may come from the graft donor.

J is TRBJ2-7 and V is TRBV5-1; 7 bases are shared with TRBD1. The V gene end was trimmed by 4 bases and the J gene end by 3 bases; junction bases not matched to a gene: 16. Looked up from germline, CDR1 is SGHRS and CDR2 is YFSETQ. The CDR3 is 17 amino acids. This CDR3 reads CASSRRKETGLDYEQYF. The CDR3 nucleotides read TGCGCCAGCAGCCGCCGAAAGGAGACAGGGTTGGACTACGAGCAGTACTTC.

This clonotype occurred many times. The CDR3 DNA is TGCAGTGCTTCTCCGGGACAGGGGGACCAGCCCCAGCATTTT. The encoded protein is CSASPGQGDQPQHF. The chain joins TRBV20-1 to TRBJ1-5; 11 bases line up with TRBD1. The V gene end was trimmed by 5 bases and the J gene end by 7 bases; junction bases not matched to a gene: 7. The CDR3 is 14 amino acids. Germline lookup yields CDR1 DFQATT and CDR2 SNEGSKA (reference sequence).

This clonotype has a handful of counts. The rearrangement links TRBV7-8 to TRBJ2-4; no definite D call. Germline loops: CDR1 SGHVS, CDR2 FQNEAQ. With 6 bases removed from V and 7 bases from J, the gap between germline ends came to 16 bases. The CDR3 has 14 residues. The CDR3 DNA reads TGTGCCAGCAGTCCACAACGCTTGGGTAACATTCAGTACTTC. Protein sequence: CASSPQRLGNIQYF.

This clonotype turned up a few times. This sequence joins TRBV29-1 and TRBJ2-7; D gene ambiguous. Germline V lookup: CDR1 SQVTM, CDR2 ANQGSEA. Trimming removed 7 bases at V and 7 bases at J, with 14 bases between. The CDR3 has 11 amino acids. The CDR3, as DNA: TGCAGCGGTACGGCACTGGGGGAGCAGTACTTC. It is translated as CSGTALGEQYF.

This clonotype was observed many times. The chain is built from TRBV7-2 and TRBJ1-1; D perhaps matches TRBD1 (5 bases). This CDR3 is 15 amino acids long. V gave up 5 bases and J gave up 4 bases, with 17 bases separating them. Germline lookup yields CDR1 SGHTA and CDR2 FQGNSA. CDR3 nucleotides: TGTGCCAGCAGCATCTCGACAGCGAGGAGCACTGAAGCTTTCTTT. This sequence encodes CASSISTARSTEAFF. Together with reference TRBV7-2 and TRBJ1-1, the CDR3 gives the full variable domain: GAGVSQSPSNKVTEKGKDVELRCDPISGHTALYWYRQSLGQGLEFLIYFQGNSAPDKSGLPSDRFSAERTGGSVSTLTIQRTQQEDSAVYLCASSISTARSTEAFFGQGTRLTVV.

The chain is built from TRBV5-1 and TRBJ1-1; no reliable D call. Germline V gene data show CDR1 as SGHRS and CDR2 as YFSETQ. The CDR3 spans 13 residues. The V end was cut by 4 bases, the J end by 1 base, with 8 bases between. The CDR3 loop reads CASSKSPNTEAFF. The DNA for the CDR3 is TGCGCCAGCAGCAAGAGCCCGAACACTGAAGCTTTCTTT.

This clonotype was recorded many times. V usage is TRBV27 and J usage is TRBJ1-5; D not resolved. V was shortened by 1 base and J by 2 bases, with 3 bases between the two germline ends. CDR3 length: 13 residues. Germline V lookup: CDR1 MNHEY, CDR2 SMNVEV (reference sequence). CDR3 sequence: CASSLYRNQPQHF. The CDR3 bases are TGTGCCAGCAGTTTATATCGCAATCAGCCCCAGCATTTT.

This clonotype was observed at least ten times. The gene calls are TRBV27 and TRBJ2-7, with no clear D. V was shortened by 4 bases and J by 3 bases, with 16 bases between the two germline ends. CDR3 length equals 15 residues. CDR1 and CDR2 from the germline V gene are MNHEY and SMNVEV (reference sequence). CDR3 nucleotides: TGTGCCAGCAGTTCCTTCGCGACCCGCTTCTACGAGCAGTACTTC. It translates to CASSSFATRFYEQYF.

In this sample, this clonotype turned up many times. This chain links TRBV12-3 or TRBV12-4 with TRBJ1-5; a weak D match, TRBD1 (6 bases). CDR3 length equals 14 residues. Trimming took 6 bases from V and 7 from J, leaving 16 bases between them. CDR3 bases: TGTGCCAGCAGGAGCCAGGGGATAGGACAGCCCCAGCATTTT. As protein: CASRSQGIGQPQHF.

This clonotype was picked up a small number of times. This chain connects TRBV29-1 to TRBJ2-3; D gene ambiguous. This CDR3 contains 11 residues. V shed 2 bases and J shed 4 bases, with 4 bases lying between them. CDR1 is SQVTM and CDR2 is ANQGSEA in the germline V gene. CDR3 loop: CSVENSDTQYF. The CDR3 DNA follows: TGCAGCGTTGAAAACTCAGATACGCAGTATTTT.